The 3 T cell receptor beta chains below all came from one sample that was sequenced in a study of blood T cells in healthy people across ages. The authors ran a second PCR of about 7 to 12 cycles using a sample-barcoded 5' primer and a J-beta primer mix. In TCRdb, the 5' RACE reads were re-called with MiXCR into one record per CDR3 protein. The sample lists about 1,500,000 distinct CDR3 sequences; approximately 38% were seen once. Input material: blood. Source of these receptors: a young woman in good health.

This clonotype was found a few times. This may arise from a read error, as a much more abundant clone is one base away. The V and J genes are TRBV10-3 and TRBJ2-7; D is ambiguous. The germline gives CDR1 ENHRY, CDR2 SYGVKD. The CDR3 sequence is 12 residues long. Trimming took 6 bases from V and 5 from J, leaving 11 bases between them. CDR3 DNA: TGTGCCATCAGGGAGCAAGAGGACGAGCAGTACTTC. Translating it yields CAIREQEDEQYF.

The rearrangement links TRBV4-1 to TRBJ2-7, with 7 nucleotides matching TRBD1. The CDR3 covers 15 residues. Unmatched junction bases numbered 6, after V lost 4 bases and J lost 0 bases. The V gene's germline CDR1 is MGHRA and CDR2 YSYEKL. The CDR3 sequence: CASSPTNRGSYEQYF. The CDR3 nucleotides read TGCGCCAGCAGCCCGACCAACAGGGGCTCCTACGAGCAGTACTTC.

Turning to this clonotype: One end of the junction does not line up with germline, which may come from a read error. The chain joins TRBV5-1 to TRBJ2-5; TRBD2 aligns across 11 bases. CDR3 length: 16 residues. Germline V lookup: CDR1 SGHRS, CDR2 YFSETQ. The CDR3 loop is CAGSLVRTSGQETQYF. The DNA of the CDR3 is TGCGCCGGCAGCTTGGTGAGGACTAGCGGGCAAGAGACCCAGTACTTC.